What follows are 3 T cell receptor beta chains derived from one specimen sequenced in a study of CD8 T cells in Susac syndrome. Reverse transcription used about 0.45 to 1 ug RNA and random hexamers. Via MiXCR, TCRdb re-called the immunoSEQ multiplex PCR reads, giving one row per CDR3 protein. The data show approximately 100,000 distinct CDR3 sequences, 80% to 95% seen once. The sample comprised CD4+ T cells from PBMCs. Source of these receptors: a human donor in good health.

J is TRBJ2-2 and V is TRBV20-1; D may be TRBD1 (6 bases). This CDR3 has 16 residues. V was cut by 3 bases and J by 4 bases, with 18 bases left in between. The germline V gene encodes CDR1 DFQATT and CDR2 SNEGSKA (reference sequence). Here the CDR3 DNA reads TGCAGTGCTAGTGGGGGCGAGGGCCAGGGCACCGGGGAGCTGTTTTTT. This encodes CSASGGEGQGTGELFF.

The chain links TRBV29-1 to TRBJ2-3; D might be TRBD1 or TRBD2, each matching 5 bases. This CDR3 has 12 amino acids. Per the germline V gene, CDR1 is SQVTM and CDR2 is ANQGSEA. The CDR3 loop is CSGMWGSDTQYF. CDR3 coding DNA: TGCAGTGGCATGTGGGGGTCAGATACGCAGTATTTT.

The V and J genes are TRBV4-3 and TRBJ1-2; TRBD1 might be the D (5 bases). The CDR3 contains 15 residues. The V gene's germline CDR1 is LGHNA and CDR2 YSLEER. V was shortened by 0 bases and J by 2 bases, with 10 bases between the two germline ends. CDR3 amino acids: CASSQDTGGNYGYTF. The CDR3 DNA sequence: TGCGCCAGCAGCCAAGATACTGGGGGGAACTATGGCTACACCTTC.